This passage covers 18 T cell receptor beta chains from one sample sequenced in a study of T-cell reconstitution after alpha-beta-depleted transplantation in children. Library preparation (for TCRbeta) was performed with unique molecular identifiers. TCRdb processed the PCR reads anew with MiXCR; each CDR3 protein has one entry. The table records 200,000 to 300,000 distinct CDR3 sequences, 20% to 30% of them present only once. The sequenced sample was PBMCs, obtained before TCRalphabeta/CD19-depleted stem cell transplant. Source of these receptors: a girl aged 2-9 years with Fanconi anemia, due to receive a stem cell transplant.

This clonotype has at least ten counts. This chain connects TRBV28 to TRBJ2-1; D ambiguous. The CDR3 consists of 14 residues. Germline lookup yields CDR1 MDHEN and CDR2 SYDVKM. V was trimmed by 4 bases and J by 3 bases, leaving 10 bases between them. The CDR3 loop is CASSWDDFYNEQFF. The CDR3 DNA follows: TGTGCCAGCAGTTGGGATGACTTCTACAATGAGCAGTTCTTC.

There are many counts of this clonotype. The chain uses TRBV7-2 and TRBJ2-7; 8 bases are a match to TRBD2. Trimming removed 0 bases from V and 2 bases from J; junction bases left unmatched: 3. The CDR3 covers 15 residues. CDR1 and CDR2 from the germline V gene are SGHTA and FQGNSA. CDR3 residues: CASSLAASGPYEQYF. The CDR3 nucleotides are TGTGCCAGCAGCTTAGCGGCTAGCGGGCCCTACGAGCAGTACTTC.

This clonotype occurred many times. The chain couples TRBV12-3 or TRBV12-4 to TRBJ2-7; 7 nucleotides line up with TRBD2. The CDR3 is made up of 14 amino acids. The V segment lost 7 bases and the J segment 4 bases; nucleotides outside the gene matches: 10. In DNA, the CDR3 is TGTGCCAGCACCTCCTTAGCGGGCGGTTACGAGCAGTACTTC. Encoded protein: CASTSLAGGYEQYF.

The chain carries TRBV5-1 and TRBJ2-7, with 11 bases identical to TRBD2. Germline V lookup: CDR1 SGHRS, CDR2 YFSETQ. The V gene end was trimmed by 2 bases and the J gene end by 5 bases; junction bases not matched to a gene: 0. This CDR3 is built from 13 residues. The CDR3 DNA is TGCGCCAGCAGCTTACTAGCGGGAGACGAGCAGTACTTC. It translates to CASSLLAGDEQYF.

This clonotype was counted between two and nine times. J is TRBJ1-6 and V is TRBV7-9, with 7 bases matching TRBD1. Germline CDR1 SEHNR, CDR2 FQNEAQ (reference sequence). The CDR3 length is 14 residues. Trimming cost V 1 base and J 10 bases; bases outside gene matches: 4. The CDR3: CASSLGTGLSPLHF. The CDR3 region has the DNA TGTGCCAGCAGCTTAGGGACAGGTCTCTCACCCCTCCACTTT.

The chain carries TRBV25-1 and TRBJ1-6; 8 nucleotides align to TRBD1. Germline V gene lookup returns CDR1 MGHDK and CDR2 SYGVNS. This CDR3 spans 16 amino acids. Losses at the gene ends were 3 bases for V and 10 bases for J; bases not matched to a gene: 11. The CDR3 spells CASSDPRTGKGSPLHF. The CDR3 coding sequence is TGTGCCAGCAGTGATCCTAGGACAGGGAAAGGGTCACCCCTCCACTTT.

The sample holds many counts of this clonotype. The CDR3 is CSVVWAYEQYF. The CDR3 nucleotides are TGCAGCGTTGTTTGGGCCTACGAGCAGTACTTC. The chain combines TRBV29-1 with TRBJ2-7; D gene unclear. V was clipped by 4 bases and J by 2 bases, with 6 bases between them. The CDR3 consists of 11 residues. The V gene's germline CDR1 is SQVTM and CDR2 ANQGSEA.

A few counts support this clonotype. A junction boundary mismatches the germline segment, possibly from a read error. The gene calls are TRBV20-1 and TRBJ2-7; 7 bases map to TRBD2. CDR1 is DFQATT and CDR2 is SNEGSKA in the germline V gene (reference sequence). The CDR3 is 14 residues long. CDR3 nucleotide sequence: TGCAGTGCTGGAGAGCGGGGTTACCTCTACGAGCAGTACTTC. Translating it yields CSAGERGYLYEQYF.

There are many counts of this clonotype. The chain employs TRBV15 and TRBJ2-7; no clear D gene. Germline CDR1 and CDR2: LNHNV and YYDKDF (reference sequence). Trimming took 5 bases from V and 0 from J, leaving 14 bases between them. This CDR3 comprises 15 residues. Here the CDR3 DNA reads TGTGCCACCAGCGATGGGGTCCCGAGCTCCTACGAGCAGTACTTC. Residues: CATSDGVPSSYEQYF.

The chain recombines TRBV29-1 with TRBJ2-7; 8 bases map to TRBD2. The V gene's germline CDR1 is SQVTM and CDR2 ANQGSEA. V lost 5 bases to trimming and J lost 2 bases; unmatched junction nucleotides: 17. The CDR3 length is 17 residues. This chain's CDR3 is CSVLGIAGQHTTYEQYF. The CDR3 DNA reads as TGCAGCGTTCTCGGGATAGCGGGACAACACACGACCTACGAGCAGTACTTC.

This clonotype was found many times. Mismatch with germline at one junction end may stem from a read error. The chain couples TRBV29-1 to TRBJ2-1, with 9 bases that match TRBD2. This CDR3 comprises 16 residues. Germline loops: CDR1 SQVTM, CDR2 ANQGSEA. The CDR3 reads CSVAHGGTSSFNEQFF. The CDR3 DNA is TGCAGCGTAGCACATGGCGGGACTAGCTCCTTCAATGAGCAGTTCTTC.

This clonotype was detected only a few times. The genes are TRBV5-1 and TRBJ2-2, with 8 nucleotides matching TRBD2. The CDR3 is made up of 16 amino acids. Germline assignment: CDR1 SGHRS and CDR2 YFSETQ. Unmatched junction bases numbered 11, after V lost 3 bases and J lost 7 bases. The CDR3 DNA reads TGCGCCAGCAGCTCCCCCAGCGGGAGATCGGTCGGGGAGCTGTTTTTT. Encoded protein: CASSSPSGRSVGELFF.

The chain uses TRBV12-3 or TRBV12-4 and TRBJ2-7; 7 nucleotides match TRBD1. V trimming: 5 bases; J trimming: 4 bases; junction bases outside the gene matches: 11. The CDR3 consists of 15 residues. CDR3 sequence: CASSLFSGGRYEQYF. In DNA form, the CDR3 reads TGTGCCAGCAGTCTCTTCTCAGGGGGTCGGTACGAGCAGTACTTC.

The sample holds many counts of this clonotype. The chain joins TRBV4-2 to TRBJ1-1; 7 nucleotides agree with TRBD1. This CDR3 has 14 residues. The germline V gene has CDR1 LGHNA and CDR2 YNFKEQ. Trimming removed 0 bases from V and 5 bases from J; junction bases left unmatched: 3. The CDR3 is CASSQDDRDTEAFF. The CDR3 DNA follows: TGTGCCAGCAGCCAAGACGACAGGGATACTGAAGCTTTCTTT.

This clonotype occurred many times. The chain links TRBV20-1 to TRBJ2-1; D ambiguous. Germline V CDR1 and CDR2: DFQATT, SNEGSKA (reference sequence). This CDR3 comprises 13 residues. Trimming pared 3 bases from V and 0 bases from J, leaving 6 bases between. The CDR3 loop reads CSASLSSYNEQFF. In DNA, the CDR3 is TGCAGTGCTAGCCTGAGCTCCTACAATGAGCAGTTCTTC.

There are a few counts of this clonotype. The CDR3 DNA sequence: TGCGCCAGCAGCTTGGGGGGGACAGGGCCCTACGAGCAGTACTTC. This encodes CASSLGGTGPYEQYF. V usage is TRBV5-1 and J usage is TRBJ2-7; 9 positions agree with TRBD1. The ends lost 0 bases at V and 2 bases at J; junction bases unmatched: 3. This CDR3 region has 15 residues. The germline gives CDR1 SGHRS, CDR2 YFSETQ. The whole variable domain, remainder taken from reference TRBV5-1 and TRBJ2-7, is KAGVTQTPRYLIKTRGQQVTLSCSPISGHRSVSWYQQTPGQGLQFLFEYFSETQRNKGNFPGRFSGRQFSNSRSEMNVSTLELGDSALYLCASSLGGTGPYEQYFGPGTRLTVT.

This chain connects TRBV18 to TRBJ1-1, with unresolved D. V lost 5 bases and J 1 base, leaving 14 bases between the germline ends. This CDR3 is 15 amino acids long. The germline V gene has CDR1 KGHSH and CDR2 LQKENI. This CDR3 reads CASSTINKANTEAFF. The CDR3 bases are TGTGCCAGCTCAACAATTAACAAGGCGAACACTGAAGCTTTCTTT.

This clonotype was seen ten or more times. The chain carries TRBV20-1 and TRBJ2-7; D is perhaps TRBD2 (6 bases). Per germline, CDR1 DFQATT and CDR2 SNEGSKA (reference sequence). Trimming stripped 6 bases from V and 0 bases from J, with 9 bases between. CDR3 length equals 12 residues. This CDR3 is CSARGTSYEQYF. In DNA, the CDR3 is TGCAGTGCGCGGGGTACCTCCTACGAGCAGTACTTC.